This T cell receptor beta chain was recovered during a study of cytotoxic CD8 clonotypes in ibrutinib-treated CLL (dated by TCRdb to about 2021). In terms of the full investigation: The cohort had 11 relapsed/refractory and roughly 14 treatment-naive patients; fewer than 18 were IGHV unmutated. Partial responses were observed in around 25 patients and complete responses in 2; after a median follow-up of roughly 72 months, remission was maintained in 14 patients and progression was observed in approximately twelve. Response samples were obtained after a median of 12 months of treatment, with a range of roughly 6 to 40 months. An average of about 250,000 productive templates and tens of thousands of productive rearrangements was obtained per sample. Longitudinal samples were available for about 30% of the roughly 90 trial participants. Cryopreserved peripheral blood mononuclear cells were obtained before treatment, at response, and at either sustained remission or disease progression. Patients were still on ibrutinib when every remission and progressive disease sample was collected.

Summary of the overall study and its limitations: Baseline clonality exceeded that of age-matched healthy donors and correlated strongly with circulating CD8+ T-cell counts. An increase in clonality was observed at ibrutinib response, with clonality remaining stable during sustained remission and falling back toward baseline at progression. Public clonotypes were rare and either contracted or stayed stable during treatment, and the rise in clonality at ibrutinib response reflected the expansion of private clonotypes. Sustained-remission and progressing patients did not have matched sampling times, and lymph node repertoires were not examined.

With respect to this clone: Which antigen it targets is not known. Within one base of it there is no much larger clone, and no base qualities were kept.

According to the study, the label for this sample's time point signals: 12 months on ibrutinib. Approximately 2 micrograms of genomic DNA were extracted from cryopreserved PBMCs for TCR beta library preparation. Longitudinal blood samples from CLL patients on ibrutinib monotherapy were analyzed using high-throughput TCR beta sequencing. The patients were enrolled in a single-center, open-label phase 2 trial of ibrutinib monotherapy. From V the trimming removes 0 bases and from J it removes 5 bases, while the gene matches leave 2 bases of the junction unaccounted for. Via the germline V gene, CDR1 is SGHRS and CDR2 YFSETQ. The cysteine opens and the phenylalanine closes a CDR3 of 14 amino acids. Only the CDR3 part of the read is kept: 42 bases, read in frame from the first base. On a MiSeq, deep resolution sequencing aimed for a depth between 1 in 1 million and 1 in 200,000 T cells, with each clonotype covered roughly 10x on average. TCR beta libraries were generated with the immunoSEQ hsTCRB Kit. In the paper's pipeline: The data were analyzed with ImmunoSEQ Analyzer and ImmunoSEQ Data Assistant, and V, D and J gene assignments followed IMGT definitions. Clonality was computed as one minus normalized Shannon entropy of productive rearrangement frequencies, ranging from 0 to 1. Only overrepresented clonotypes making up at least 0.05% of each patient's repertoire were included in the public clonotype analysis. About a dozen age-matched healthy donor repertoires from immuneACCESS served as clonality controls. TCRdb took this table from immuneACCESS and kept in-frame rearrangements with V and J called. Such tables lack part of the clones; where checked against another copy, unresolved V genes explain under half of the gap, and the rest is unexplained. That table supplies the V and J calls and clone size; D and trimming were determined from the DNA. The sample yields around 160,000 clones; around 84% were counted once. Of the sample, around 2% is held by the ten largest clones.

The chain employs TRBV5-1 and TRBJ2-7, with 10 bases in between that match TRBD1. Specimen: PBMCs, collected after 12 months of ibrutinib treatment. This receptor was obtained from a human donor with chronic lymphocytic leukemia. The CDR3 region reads CASSLGQGAHEQYF. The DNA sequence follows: TGCGCCAGCAGCTTGGGACAGGGGGCACACGAGCAGTACTTC.